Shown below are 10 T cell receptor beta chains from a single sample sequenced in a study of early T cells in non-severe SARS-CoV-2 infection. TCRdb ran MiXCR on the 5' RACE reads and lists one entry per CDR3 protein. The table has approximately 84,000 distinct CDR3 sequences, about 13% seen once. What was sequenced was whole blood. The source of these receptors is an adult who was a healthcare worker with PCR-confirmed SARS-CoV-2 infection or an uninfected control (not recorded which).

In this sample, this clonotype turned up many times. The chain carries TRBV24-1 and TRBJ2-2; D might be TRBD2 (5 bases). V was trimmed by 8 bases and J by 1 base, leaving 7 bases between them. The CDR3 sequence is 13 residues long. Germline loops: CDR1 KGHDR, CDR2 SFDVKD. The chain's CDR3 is CATTEENTGELFF. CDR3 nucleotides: TGTGCCACCACGGAGGAGAACACCGGGGAGCTGTTTTTT.

This chain's CDR3 is CASSVSPANTEAFF. The CDR3 DNA reads as TGTGCCAGCAGCGTAAGCCCCGCGAACACTGAAGCTTTCTTT. The V and J genes are TRBV9 and TRBJ1-1, with no clear D. CDR3 length: 14 amino acids. Per germline, CDR1 SGDLS and CDR2 YYNGEE. The V gene lost 1 base and the J gene lost 1 base, with 8 bases spanning the gap.

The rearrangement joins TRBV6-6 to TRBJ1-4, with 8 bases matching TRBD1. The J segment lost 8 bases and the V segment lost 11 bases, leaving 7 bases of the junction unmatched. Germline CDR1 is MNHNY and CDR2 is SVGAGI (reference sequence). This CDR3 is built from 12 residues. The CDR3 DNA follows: TGTGCCTGCGGACAGGGTCGGGAAAAACTGTTTTTT. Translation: CACGQGREKLFF.

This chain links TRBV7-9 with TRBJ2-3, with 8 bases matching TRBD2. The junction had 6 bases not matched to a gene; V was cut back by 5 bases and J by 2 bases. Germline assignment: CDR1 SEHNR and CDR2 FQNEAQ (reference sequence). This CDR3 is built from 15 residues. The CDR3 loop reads CASSQVAGYTDTQYF. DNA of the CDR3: TGTGCCAGCAGCCAAGTAGCGGGATACACAGATACGCAGTATTTT.

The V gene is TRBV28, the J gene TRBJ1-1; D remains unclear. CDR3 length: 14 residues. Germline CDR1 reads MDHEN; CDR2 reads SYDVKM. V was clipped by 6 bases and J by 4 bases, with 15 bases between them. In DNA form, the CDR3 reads TGTGCCAGCAGCCCGGAGCGATTCGGCACTGAAGCTTTCTTT. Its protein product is CASSPERFGTEAFF.

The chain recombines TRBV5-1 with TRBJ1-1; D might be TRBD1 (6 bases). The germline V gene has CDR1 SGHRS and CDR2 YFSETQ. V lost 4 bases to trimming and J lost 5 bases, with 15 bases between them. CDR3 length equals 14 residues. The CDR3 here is CASSPGQSHTEAFF. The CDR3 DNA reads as TGCGCCAGCAGCCCCGGACAGAGCCATACTGAAGCTTTCTTT.

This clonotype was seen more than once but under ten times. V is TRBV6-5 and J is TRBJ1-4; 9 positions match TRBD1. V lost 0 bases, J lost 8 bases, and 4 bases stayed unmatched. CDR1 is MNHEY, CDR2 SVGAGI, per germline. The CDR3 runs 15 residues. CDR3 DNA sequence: TGTGCCAGCAGTTACTCCGGGACAGGGCGAGAAAAACTGTTTTTT. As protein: CASSYSGTGREKLFF.

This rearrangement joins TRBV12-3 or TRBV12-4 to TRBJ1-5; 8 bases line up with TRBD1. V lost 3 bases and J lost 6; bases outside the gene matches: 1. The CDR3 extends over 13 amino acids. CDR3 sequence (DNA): TGTGCCAGCAGTTTTGACAGGGGTCAGCCCCAGCATTTT. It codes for CASSFDRGQPQHF.

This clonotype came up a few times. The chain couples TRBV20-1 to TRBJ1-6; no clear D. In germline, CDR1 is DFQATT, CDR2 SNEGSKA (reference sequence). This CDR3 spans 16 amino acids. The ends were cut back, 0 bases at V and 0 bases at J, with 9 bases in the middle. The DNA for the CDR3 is TGCAGTGCTAGAGATCCGACGAGCTCCTATAATTCACCCCTCCACTTT. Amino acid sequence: CSARDPTSSYNSPLHF.

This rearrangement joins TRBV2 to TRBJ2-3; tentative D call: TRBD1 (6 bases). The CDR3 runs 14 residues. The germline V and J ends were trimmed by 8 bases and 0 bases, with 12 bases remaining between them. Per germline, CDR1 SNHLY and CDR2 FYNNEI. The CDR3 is CASGRDISTDTQYF. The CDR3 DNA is TGTGCCAGCGGACGGGACATAAGCACAGATACGCAGTATTTT.